This T cell receptor beta chain was obtained from a study of beta chain features in type 1 diabetes. On the study more broadly: Healthy donors and patients showed comparable age, gender and cell yields.

In germline, CDR1 is LNHNV, CDR2 YYDKDF (reference sequence). The V segment lost 1 base and the J segment 7 bases; nucleotides outside the gene matches: 8. The length of the CDR3 is 16 residues. Expressed TCRB transcripts were sequenced after all isolated RNA was converted to cDNA. Assay used: immunoSEQ multiplex PCR; TCRdb lists only in-frame clones, some missing. There are approximately 730,000 clones in the sample; 13% occur only once, and approximately 0.02% lies in the top ten. Study observations and caveats: Among patients with Type 1 diabetes, TCRB CDR3s were moderately but significantly shorter in every one of the four CD4+ subsets.

This clone was found a few times. Its antigen remains unknown. The TCR sequence derives from a young man with type 1 diabetes. This chain joins TRBV15 and TRBJ1-5; 9 nucleotides align to TRBD1. The sequenced material came from naive CD4+ T cells from blood. DNA for the CDR3: TGTGCCACCAGCAGAGGCTGGGACAGGGTAAGACAGCCCCAGCATTTT. This encodes CATSRGWDRVRQPQHF.